This T cell receptor (beta chain) derives from a study of blood T cell repertoires in COVID-19. On the study more broadly: Samples representing acute and convalescent COVID-19 were sourced from the United States, Italy and Spain. The analysed material was cDNA or gDNA that came from T cells, B-cell-depleted T cells, or PBMCs.

Authors' data handling: Estimates of nucleated cell counts were drawn from the amplification of reference gene primers. The assay was immunoSEQ multiplex PCR, and TCRdb's table has in-frame clones only and misses some. V and J calls and clone size are as listed in that table; D and trimming were resolved from the DNA. The sample contains approximately 230,000 clones, just over 85% of which appear only once. The CDR3 has 12 residues. About this clone: One end of the junction does not line up with germline, which may come from a read error.

The TCR comes from a man younger than 40 who had recovered from COVID-19. The V call is TRBV12-3 or TRBV12-4, the J call TRBJ2-7, with D perhaps matching TRBD1 (6 bases). The sample consisted of peripheral blood. In nucleotides, the CDR3 is TGTGCCAGCAGTTCTTACCGGGACACCGCACACTTC. Amino acids: CASSSYRDTAHF.